The text below deals with one T cell receptor beta chain. Methods used by the authors: The assay estimated nucleated cells by amplifying reference gene primers. Clones were read by immunoSEQ multiplex PCR, and TCRdb kept only the in-frame ones, dropping some. V, J and clone size derive from that table, while D and trimming were established from the DNA sequence. Of more than 250,000 clones listed, about 91% are singletons. This record comes from a study of blood T cell repertoires in COVID-19. The overall study: The cDNA or gDNA used as material had been derived from T cells, B-cell-depleted T cells, or PBMCs.

The CDR3 covers 14 residues. Per the germline V gene, CDR1 is MNHEY and CDR2 is SVGAGI. V lost 6 bases to trimming and J lost 6 bases; unmatched junction nucleotides: 7. This rearrangement joins TRBV6-5 to TRBJ2-2; 7 bases are a match to TRBD2. The TCR originated in a woman aged 30 to 39 with COVID-19, enrolled during active disease. The material sequenced was peripheral blood. CDR3 bases: TGTGCCAGCAGATCGGCGGGGGAGGCCGGGGAGCTGTTTTTT. It yields the protein CASRSAGEAGELFF.